A single sample is the source of the 5 T cell receptor beta chains below, sequenced in a study of regulatory T cells in long-lasting Graves disease. With iRepertoire HTBI primers and Arm-PCR of CDR3 regions, TCR beta libraries were built. TCRdb recomputed calls from the multiplex PCR reads with MiXCR, one row per CDR3 protein. Found here are approximately 480,000 distinct CDR3 sequences, 15% to 20% of them singletons; the top ten hold approximately 12%. Time point meaning: newly diagnosed GD, antithyroid drugs for less than 3 months. PBMCs provided the RNA from which the TCR library was made. The same data also went into a second study, on T cells in Graves' hyperthyroidism and ophthalmopathy.

The material was peripheral blood mononuclear cells (PBMCs), obtained at new diagnosis, from a patient treated with antithyroid drugs. The receptor set was obtained from a man aged 35-49 years with Graves disease.

This clonotype was counted ten times or more. This chain connects TRBV13 to TRBJ2-5; D gene ambiguous. The CDR3 runs 14 residues. CDR1 is PRHDT, CDR2 FYEKMQ, per germline (reference sequence). V shed 5 bases and J shed 1 base, with 11 bases lying between them. In DNA, the CDR3 is TGTGCCAGCAGCCCGATCGGATCCCAAGAGACCCAGTACTTC. It translates to CASSPIGSQETQYF.

Remarks on this clonotype: This may be a read error, as it is one base from a much larger clone. The V and J genes are TRBV11-2 and TRBJ2-5; 16 nucleotides agree with TRBD2. The CDR3 is made up of 17 amino acids. The V and J ends lost 6 bases and 5 bases, in that order; junction bases with no gene match: 9. Germline V gene lookup returns CDR1 SGHAT and CDR2 FQNNGV. CDR3 DNA: TGTGCCAGCAGGCCCGGGACTAGCGGGAGGGTGGAGGAGACCCAGTACTTC. It translates to CASRPGTSGRVEETQYF.

This clonotype came up once. This may arise from a read error, as a much more abundant clone is one base away. The CDR3 does not close with the conserved phenylalanine or tryptophan, likely indicating a read error. This chain joins TRBV27 and TRBJ2-7; perhaps D is TRBD1 or TRBD2 (6 bases each). Between the trimmed V and J ends, which lost 10 bases and 2 bases, there was a span of 21 bases. The CDR3 is 15 residues long. Germline V gene data show CDR1 as MNHEY and CDR2 as SMNVEV (reference sequence). The CDR3 is CATSLGGRGPYEQYS. CDR3 nucleotides: TGTGCCACCTCACTAGGAGGTCGGGGGCCCTACGAGCAGTACTCC.

This rearrangement joins TRBV4-1 to TRBJ2-7, with unresolved D. V was trimmed by 1 base and J by 6 bases, leaving 13 bases between them. This CDR3 region has 14 residues. Germline V gives CDR1 MGHRA, CDR2 YSYEKL. The CDR3 region has the DNA TGCGCCAGCAGCCAAGTGGTGGCTCTAGGCGAGCAGTACTTC. Protein sequence: CASSQVVALGEQYF.

This clonotype turned up a few times. The chain links TRBV10-3 to TRBJ1-2; D is possibly TRBD1 (5 bases). The V end lost 5 bases, the J end lost 5 bases, and 18 bases lay between the germline ends. CDR1 is ENHRY, CDR2 SYGVKD, per germline. The CDR3 runs to 15 residues. The CDR3 DNA follows: TGTGCCATCAGTTCCGGGACCTCCTATTCTTATGGCTACACCTTC. The encoded protein is CAISSGTSYSYGYTF.